One and the same sample provided the 10 T cell receptor beta chains below, sequenced in a study of cytomegalovirus exposure and HLA in healthy donors. Some clones are missing from TCRdb's copy, which holds only in-frame ones; the method was immunoSEQ multiplex PCR. There are around 180,000 clones in the sample; approximately 85% occur only once, and more than 1.1% lies in the top ten. Sequences were obtained from PBMCs. The receptors derive from a woman in her late teens or twenties in good health and CMV-seronegative.

V is TRBV10-3 and J is TRBJ2-1; TRBD2 matches 12 bases. J gave up 4 bases and V 6 bases, and 7 bases lay outside the gene matches. Germline V gene data show CDR1 as ENHRY and CDR2 as SYGVKD. The CDR3 has 16 amino acids. The CDR3, as DNA: TGTGCCATCAGGGCCGGGACTAGCGGGCCTTACAATGAGCAGTTCTTC. This gives the protein CAIRAGTSGPYNEQFF.

This clone was counted a few times. This chain uses TRBV6-1 with TRBJ1-5; 9 nucleotides match TRBD1. In germline, CDR1 is MNHNS, CDR2 SASEGT. CDR3 length equals 18 residues. V gave up 3 bases and J gave up 0 bases; unmatched junction bases: 9. CDR3 nucleotides: TGTGCCAGCAGTGAGGCCGGGACAGGGCACAATAGCAATCAGCCCCAGCATTTT. Translation gives CASSEAGTGHNSNQPQHF.

With regard to this clone: A junction end diverges from the germline sequence, so it may reflect a read error. The same CDR3 can be traced to other DNA sequences in this sample. The chain couples TRBV27 to TRBJ2-7; 7 bases fit TRBD1. The CDR3 totals 14 residues. CDR1 and CDR2 (germline): MNHEY, SMNVEV (reference sequence). CDR3 coding DNA: TGTGCCAGCAGAGGGACAGCCACATCCTATGAGCAGTACTTC. Encoded protein: CASRGTATSYEQYF.

CDR3 bases: TGTGCCTGGAGTGAAAGTCTCGGGGGGAAGTACCAAGAGACCCAGTACTTC. As protein: CAWSESLGGKYQETQYF. This rearrangement joins TRBV30 to TRBJ2-5; 7 positions match TRBD2. This CDR3 has 17 residues. Trimming at V came to 1 base and at J to 0 bases, leaving 11 bases not matched to a gene. Germline V gene sequence: CDR1 GTSNPN, CDR2 SVGIG (reference sequence).

The chain links TRBV6-5 to TRBJ1-1; D gene uncertain. Trimming left V 6 bases short and J 0 bases short, with 11 bases between. CDR1 and CDR2 from the germline V gene are MNHEY and SVGAGI. This CDR3 region has 14 residues. CDR3 sequence reads: CASRKMRVNTEAFF. The CDR3 nucleotides are TGTGCCAGCAGGAAAATGAGGGTGAACACTGAAGCTTTCTTT.

The V gene is TRBV2, the J gene TRBJ2-1; weak D call: TRBD1 (6 bases). V was shortened by 8 bases and J by 8 bases, with 16 bases between the two germline ends. The CDR3 spans 13 residues. Per the germline V gene, CDR1 is SNHLY and CDR2 is FYNNEI. The CDR3 coding sequence is TGTGCCAGCGAGGAGGTAAAGGGGGATGAGCAGTTCTTC. Protein product: CASEEVKGDEQFF.

This clone was seen a handful of times. The rearrangement links TRBV4-1 to TRBJ2-7, with D hard to call. Trimming shortened V by 4 bases and J by 4 bases, and 14 bases separated the two germline ends. From germline, CDR1 is MGHRA and CDR2 YSYEKL. The CDR3 loop spans 14 amino acids. The CDR3 region has the DNA TGCGCCAGCAGCCCCCGAGGCGGAACGTACGAGCAGTACTTC. Amino acid sequence: CASSPRGGTYEQYF.

CDR3 sequence reads: CASRWSSGGSNTGELFF. The CDR3 DNA reads as TGTGCCAGCAGGTGGAGTAGCGGGGGGTCGAACACCGGGGAGCTGTTTTTT. The chain carries TRBV27 and TRBJ2-2; 10 bases map to TRBD2. CDR3 size: 17 residues. Germline V gene data show CDR1 as MNHEY and CDR2 as SMNVEV (reference sequence). Losses at the gene ends were 6 bases for V and 0 bases for J; bases not matched to a gene: 7.

This sequence joins TRBV27 and TRBJ2-4; 12 bases are shared with TRBD2. This CDR3 contains 16 residues. Germline trimming cut 6 bases from V and 6 bases from J; bases unmatched to any gene: 9. CDR1 and CDR2 (germline): MNHEY, SMNVEV (reference sequence). CDR3: CASSTRLAGARNIQYF. CDR3 nucleotide sequence: TGTGCCAGCAGCACCCGACTAGCGGGAGCACGAAACATTCAGTACTTC.

This clone was found a few times. J is TRBJ1-5 and V is TRBV30; D remains unclear. This CDR3 contains 14 residues. V lost 0 bases and J 4 bases, leaving 10 bases between the germline ends. Germline V gene sequence: CDR1 GTSNPN, CDR2 SVGIG (reference sequence). CDR3 sequence (DNA): TGTGCCTGGAGTGTACTGAGAGGGAATCAGCCCCAGCATTTT. Amino acid sequence: CAWSVLRGNQPQHF.